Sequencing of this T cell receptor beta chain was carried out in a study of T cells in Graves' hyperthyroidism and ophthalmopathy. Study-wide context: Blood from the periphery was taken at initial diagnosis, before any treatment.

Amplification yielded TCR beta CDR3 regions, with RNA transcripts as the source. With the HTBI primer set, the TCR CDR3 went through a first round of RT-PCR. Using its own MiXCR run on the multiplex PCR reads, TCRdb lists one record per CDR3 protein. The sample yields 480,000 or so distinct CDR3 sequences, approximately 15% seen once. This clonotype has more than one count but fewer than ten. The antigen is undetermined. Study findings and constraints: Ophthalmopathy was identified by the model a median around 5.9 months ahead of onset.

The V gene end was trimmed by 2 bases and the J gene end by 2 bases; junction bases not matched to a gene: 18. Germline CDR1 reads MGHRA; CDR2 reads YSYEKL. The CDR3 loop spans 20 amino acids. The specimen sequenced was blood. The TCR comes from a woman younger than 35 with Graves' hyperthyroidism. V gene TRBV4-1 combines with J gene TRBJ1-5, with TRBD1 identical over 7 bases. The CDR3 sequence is CASSQKGAGTEGFGNQPQHF. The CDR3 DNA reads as TGCGCCAGCAGCCAAAAGGGGGCCGGGACAGAGGGATTCGGCAATCAGCCCCAGCATTTT.